The clone carrying this T cell receptor beta chain was found many times. These data are taken from a study of CD8+ T cells in alopecia areata. cDNA reverse transcribed from extracted RNA served as the sequencing template. Sequencing was performed with immunoSEQ multiplex PCR; in TCRdb, only in-frame clones are kept and a portion is missing. The table lists 150,000 to 200,000 clones, over 55% of them singletons, with approximately 1% in the top ten. This CDR3 region has 14 residues. Germline-derived CDR1 and CDR2 are MRHNA and SNTAGT. V was clipped by 2 bases and J by 10 bases, with 16 bases between them. The sample's treatment: oral pan-JAK inhibitor, 5-10 mg twice daily.

Material: CD4+ T cells sorted from blood, obtained at week 24, from a patient treated with tofacitinib. The sequence was obtained from a human donor with alopecia areata. This chain uses TRBV6-4 with TRBJ2-3; weak D call: TRBD2 (5 bases). CDR3 protein: CASSDGIYRDAQYF. In DNA form, the CDR3 reads TGTGCCAGCAGTGACGGGATCTACCGGGATGCGCAGTATTTT.